This T cell receptor (beta chain) was obtained from a study of identical twins. Study findings and constraints: Analyses of zero insertions could be partly confounded by invariant MAIT and iNKT cells. Low generation-probability sequences were in excess among twin-shared out-of-frame alpha sequences. Abundant beta clonotypes from cord blood bore fewer insertions; memory repertoires lacked this pattern.

TCRdb passed the 5' RACE reads through MiXCR, listing each CDR3 protein once. Of 700,000 or so distinct CDR3 sequences listed, approximately 21% are singletons. As for this clonotype: Its antigen is unidentified.

The V segment lost 3 bases and the J segment 6 bases; nucleotides outside the gene matches: 4. This CDR3 has 15 residues. CDR1 LGHNA and CDR2 YNFKEQ come from the germline V gene. This same sample was also part of a study on T cells expressing NK-cell markers. That publication notes: HCMV specificity of the expanded NKG2C+ T cell clones was not established.

Sequenced sample: PBMCs. The chain employs TRBV4-2 and TRBJ2-1, with 11 nucleotides matching TRBD2. The source is a woman aged 18-29 years in good health. DNA of the CDR3: TGTGCCAGCAGCCAGACTAGCGGGATGGGCAATGAGCAGTTCTTC. Amino acids: CASSQTSGMGNEQFF.